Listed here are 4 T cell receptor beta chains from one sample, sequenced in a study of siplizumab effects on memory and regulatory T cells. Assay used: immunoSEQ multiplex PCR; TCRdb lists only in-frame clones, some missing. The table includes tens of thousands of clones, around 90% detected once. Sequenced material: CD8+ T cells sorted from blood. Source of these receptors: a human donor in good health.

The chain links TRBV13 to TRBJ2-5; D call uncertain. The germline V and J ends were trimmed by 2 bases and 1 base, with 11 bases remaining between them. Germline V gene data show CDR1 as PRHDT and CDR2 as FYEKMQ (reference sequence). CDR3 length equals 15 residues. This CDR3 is CASSLTVRFQETQYF. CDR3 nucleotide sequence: TGTGCCAGCAGCTTAACAGTCCGGTTCCAAGAGACCCAGTACTTC. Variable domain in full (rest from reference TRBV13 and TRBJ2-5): AAGVIQSPRHLIKEKRETATLKCYPIPRHDTVYWYQQGPGQDPQFLISFYEKMQSDKGSIPDRFSAQQFSDYHSELNMSSLELGDSALYFCASSLTVRFQETQYFGPGTRLLVL.

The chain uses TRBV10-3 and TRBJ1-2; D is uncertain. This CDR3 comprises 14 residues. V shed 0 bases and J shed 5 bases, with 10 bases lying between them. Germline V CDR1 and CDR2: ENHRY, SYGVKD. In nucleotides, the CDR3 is TGTGCCATCAGTGAGTCGGCTAACGGGTATGGCTACACCTTC. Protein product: CAISESANGYGYTF.

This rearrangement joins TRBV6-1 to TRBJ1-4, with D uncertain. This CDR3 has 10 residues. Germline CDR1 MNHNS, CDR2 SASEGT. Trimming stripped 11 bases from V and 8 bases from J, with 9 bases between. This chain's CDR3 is CAVFREKLFF. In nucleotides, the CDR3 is TGTGCCGTATTTAGAGAAAAACTGTTTTTT.

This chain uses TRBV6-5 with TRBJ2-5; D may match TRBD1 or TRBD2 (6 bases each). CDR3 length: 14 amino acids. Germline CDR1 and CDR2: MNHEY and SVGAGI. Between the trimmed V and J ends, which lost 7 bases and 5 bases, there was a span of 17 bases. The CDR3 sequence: CASTRTGAGETQYF. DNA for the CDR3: TGTGCCAGCACCAGGACGGGGGCAGGGGAGACCCAGTACTTC.